Listed here is a single TCR beta chain. Its antigen is still unknown. As every portion of the isolated RNA was reverse transcribed, the sequencing read expressed TCRB transcripts. Profiled with immunoSEQ multiplex PCR; TCRdb holds only in-frame clones, not every one. The table includes under 450,000 clones, around 13% detected once. This sample was taken from a study of beta chain features in type 1 diabetes. About the study: The patients were much like the healthy donors in age, gender and cell yields. Overall study findings and caveats: The naive, central memory and Treg TCRB repertoires looked more alike in patients than they did in healthy donors. TCRB rearrangement may or may not be influenced by HLA type; here this remained unresolved.

CD4+ cells of the naive, central memory, regulatory and stem cell-like memory types were sorted via CD45RO/CCR7/CD25/CD127/CD95/CD27. CDR1 is LNHNV, CDR2 YYDKDF, per germline (reference sequence). V shed 5 bases and J shed 5 bases, with 19 bases lying between them. CDR3 length: 16 residues. This TCR was recovered from a man younger than 45 in good health. Sample: naive CD4+ T cells from blood. The gene calls are TRBV15 and TRBJ2-1; the D gene could be TRBD1 or TRBD2 (5 bases each). This CDR3 reads CATSPTGTRLNNEQFF. The CDR3 coding sequence is TGTGCCACCAGCCCAACCGGGACGCGCCTAAACAATGAGCAGTTCTTC.